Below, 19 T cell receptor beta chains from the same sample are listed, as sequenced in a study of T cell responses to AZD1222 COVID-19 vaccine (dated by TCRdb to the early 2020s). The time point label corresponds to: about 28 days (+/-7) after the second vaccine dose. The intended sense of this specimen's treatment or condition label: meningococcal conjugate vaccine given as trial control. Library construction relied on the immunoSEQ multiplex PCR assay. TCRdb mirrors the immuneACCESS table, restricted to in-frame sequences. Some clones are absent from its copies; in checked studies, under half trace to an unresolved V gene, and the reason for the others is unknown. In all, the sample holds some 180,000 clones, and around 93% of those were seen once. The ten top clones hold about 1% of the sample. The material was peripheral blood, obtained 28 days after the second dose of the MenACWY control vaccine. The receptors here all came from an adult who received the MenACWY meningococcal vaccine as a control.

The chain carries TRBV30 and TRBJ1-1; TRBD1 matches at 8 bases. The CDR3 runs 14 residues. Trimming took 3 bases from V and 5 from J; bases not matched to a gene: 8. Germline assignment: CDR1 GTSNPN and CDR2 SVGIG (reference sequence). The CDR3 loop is CAWSPPGGRTEAFF. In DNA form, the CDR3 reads TGTGCCTGGAGCCCCCCAGGGGGCCGGACTGAAGCTTTCTTT.

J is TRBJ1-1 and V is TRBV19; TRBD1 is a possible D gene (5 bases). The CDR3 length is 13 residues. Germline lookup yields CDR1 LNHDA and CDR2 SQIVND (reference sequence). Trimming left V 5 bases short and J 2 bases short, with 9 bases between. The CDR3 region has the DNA TGTGCCAGTAGTCAGGGAAGAAACACTGAAGCTTTCTTT. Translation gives CASSQGRNTEAFF.

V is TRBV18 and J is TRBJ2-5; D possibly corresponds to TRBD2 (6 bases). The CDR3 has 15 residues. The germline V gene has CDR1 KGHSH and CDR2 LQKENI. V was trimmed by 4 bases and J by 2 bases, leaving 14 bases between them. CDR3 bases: TGTGCCAGCTCACGACAGCGACTAGAACAAGAGACCCAGTACTTC. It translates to CASSRQRLEQETQYF.

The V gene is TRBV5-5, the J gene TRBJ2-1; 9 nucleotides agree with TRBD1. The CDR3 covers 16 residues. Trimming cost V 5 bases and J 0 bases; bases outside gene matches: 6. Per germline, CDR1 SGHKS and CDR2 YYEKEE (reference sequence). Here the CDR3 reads CASSRGQGSSYNEQFF. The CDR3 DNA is TGTGCCAGCAGTCGGGGACAGGGCAGCTCCTACAATGAGCAGTTCTTC.

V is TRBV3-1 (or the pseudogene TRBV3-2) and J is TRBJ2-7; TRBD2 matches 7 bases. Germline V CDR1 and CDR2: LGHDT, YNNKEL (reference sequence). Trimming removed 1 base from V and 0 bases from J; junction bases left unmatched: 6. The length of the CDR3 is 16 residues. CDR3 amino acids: CASSQGVGGSSYEQYF. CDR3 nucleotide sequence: TGTGCCAGCAGCCAAGGCGTCGGGGGGAGCTCCTACGAGCAGTACTTC.

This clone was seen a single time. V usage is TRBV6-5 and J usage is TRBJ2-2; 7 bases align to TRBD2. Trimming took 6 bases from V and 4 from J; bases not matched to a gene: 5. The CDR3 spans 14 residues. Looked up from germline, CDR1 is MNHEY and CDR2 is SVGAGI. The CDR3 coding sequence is TGTGCCAGCAGCCCCCCGGGGGGCACCGGGGAGCTGTTTTTT. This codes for CASSPPGGTGELFF.

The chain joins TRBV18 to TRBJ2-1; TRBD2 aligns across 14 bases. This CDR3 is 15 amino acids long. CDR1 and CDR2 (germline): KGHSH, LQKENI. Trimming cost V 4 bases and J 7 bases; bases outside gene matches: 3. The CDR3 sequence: CASSRLAGGPNEQFF. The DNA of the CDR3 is TGTGCCAGCTCACGACTAGCGGGGGGGCCAAATGAGCAGTTCTTC. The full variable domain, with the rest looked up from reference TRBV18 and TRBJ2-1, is NAGVMQNPRHLVRRRGQEARLRCSPMKGHSHVYWYRQLPEEGLKFMVYLQKENIIDESGMPKERFSAEFPKEGPSILRIQQVVRGDSAAYFCASSRLAGGPNEQFFGPGTRLTVL.

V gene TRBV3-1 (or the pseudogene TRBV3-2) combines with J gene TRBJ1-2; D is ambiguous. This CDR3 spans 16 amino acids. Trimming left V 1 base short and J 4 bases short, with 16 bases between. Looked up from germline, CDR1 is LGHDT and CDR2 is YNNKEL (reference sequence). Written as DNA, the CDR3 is TGTGCCAGCAGCCAAGGGGTGGAAGGACCCGCCTATGGCTACACCTTC. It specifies CASSQGVEGPAYGYTF.

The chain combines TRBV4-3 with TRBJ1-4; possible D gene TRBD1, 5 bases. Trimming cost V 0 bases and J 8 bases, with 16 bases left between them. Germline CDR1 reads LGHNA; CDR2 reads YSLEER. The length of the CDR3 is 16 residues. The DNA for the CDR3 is TGCGCCAGCAGCCAAGATAGGGGCTTCCTCCTCGAAAAACTGTTTTTT. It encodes CASSQDRGFLLEKLFF.

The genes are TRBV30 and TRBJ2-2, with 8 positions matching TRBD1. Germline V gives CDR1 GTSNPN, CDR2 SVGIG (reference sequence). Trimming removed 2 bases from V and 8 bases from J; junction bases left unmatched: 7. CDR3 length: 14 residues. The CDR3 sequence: CAWSQGALSGELFF. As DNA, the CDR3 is TGTGCCTGGAGTCAGGGGGCGCTTTCGGGGGAGCTGTTTTTT.

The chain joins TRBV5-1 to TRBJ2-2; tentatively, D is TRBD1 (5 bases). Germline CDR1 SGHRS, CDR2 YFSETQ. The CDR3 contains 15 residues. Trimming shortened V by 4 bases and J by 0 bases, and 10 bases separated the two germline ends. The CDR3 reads CASSPRTTNTGELFF. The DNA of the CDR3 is TGCGCCAGCAGCCCCCGGACAACGAACACCGGGGAGCTGTTTTTT.

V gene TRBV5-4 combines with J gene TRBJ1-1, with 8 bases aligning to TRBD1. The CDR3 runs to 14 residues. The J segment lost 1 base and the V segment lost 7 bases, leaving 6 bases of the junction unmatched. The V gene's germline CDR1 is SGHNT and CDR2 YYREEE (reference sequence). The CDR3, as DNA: TGTGCCAGCGGCCGTACAGGGGGGAACACTGAAGCTTTCTTT. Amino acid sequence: CASGRTGGNTEAFF.

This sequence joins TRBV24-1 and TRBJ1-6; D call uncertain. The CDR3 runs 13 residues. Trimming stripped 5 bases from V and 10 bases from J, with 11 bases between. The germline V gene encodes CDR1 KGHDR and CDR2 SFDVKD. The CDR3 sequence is CATSASGGSPLHF. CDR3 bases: TGTGCCACCAGTGCCAGCGGTGGGTCACCCCTCCACTTT.

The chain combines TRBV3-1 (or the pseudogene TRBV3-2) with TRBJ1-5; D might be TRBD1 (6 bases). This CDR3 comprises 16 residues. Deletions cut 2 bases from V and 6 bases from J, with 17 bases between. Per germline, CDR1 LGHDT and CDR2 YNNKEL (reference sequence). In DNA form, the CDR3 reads TGTGCCAGCAGCCAAAGGGGGACGGGCGACGGTCAGCCCCAGCATTTT. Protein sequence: CASSQRGTGDGQPQHF.

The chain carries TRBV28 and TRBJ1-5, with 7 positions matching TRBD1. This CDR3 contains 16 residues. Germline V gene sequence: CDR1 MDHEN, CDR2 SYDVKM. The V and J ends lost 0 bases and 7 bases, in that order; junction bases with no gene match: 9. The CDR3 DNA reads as TGTGCCAGCAGTTTATGGGGGGGGACAGCGGGACAGCCCCAGCATTTT. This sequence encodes CASSLWGGTAGQPQHF. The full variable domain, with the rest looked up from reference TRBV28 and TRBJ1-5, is DVKVTQSSRYLVKRTGEKVFLECVQDMDHENMFWYRQDPGLGLRLIYFSYDVKMKEKGDIPEGYSVSREKKERFSLILESASTNQTSMYLCASSLWGGTAGQPQHFGDGTRLSIL.

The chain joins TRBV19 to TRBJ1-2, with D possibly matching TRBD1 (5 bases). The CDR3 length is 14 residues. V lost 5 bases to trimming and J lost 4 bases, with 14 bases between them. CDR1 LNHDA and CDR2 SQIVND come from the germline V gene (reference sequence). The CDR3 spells CASSEGAHGYGYTF. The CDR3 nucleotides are TGTGCCAGTAGTGAAGGGGCCCACGGCTATGGCTACACCTTC.

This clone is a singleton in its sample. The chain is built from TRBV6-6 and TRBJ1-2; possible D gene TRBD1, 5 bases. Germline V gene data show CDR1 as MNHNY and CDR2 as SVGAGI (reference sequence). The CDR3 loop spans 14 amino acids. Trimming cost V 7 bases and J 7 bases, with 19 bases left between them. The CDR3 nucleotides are TGTGCCAGCACCACAGCGTGGGGCTCGGGTGGCTACACCTTC. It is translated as CASTTAWGSGGYTF.

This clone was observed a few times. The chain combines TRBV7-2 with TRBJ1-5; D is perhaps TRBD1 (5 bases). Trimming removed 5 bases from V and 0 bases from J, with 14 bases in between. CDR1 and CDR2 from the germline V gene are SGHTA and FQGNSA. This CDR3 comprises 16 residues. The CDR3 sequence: CASSAGTLYSNQPQHF. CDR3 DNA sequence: TGTGCCAGCAGCGCCGGGACTCTTTATAGCAATCAGCCCCAGCATTTT.

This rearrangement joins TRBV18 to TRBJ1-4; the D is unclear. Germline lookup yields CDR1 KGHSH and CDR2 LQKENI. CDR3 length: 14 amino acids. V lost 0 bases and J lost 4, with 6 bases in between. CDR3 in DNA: TGTGCCAGCTCACCACCCCAGGTTAATGAAAAACTGTTTTTT. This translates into CASSPPQVNEKLFF.